Listed below are T cell receptor beta chains from one sample, sequenced in a study of blood T cell repertoires in COVID-19. The table came from immunoSEQ multiplex PCR; TCRdb's copy has only in-frame clones and leaves some out. The table shows roughly 330,000 clones, with more than 80% occurring only once. The sample comprised peripheral blood. These receptors were obtained from a man between 18 and 35 years old who had recovered from COVID-19. Both conserved end residues are part of each CDR3. Each record gives: J gene, clone size, D gene, CDR3 length, V gene, CDR3 DNA, CDR3 protein. A D gene is named only where the DNA matches it firmly. Not all rows give a size; the values are once, few, many and, for expanded clones, a class.

TRBJ1-4 | . | . | 14 | TRBV11-2 | TGTGCCAGCAGCCTTGGACAGTATAATGAAAAACTGTTTTTT | CASSLGQYNEKLFF
TRBJ1-5 | . | TRBD1 | 18 | TRBV19 | TGTGCCACCGTCCGGGACAGGGAAGCCGAGAATAACAATCAGCCCCAGCATTTT | CATVRDREAENNNQPQHF
TRBJ2-7 | . | TRBD2 | 13 | TRBV6-5 | TGTGCCAGCACAAGGGAGGGGCTTTACGAGCAGTACTTC | CASTREGLYEQYF
TRBJ2-3 | . | . | 16 | TRBV4-3 | TGCGCCAGCGGTCAAGTGGGCAGGGGCGAGGCAGATACGCAGTATTTT | CASGQVGRGEADTQYF
TRBJ2-7 | . | . | 11 | TRBV27 | TGTGCCAGTGGTCGGTCCTACGAGCAGTACTTC | CASGRSYEQYF
TRBJ1-2 | once | . | 13 | TRBV10-3 | TGTGCCATCAGTGTCGGGGGAGGCGATGGCTACACCTTC | CAISVGGGDGYTF
TRBJ2-7 | . | TRBD1 | 14 | TRBV5-4 | TGTGCCAGCAGCTTGGGGGACAGTTCCTACGAGCAGTACTTC | CASSLGDSSYEQYF
TRBJ2-6 | once | TRBD1 | 19 | TRBV6-2/TRBV6-3 | TGTGCCAGCAGTTACTCCCGGGACAGGGTATTCTCTGGGGCCAACGTCCTGACTTTC | CASSYSRDRVFSGANVLTF
TRBJ1-2 | . | TRBD1 | 14 | TRBV2 | TGTGCCAGCACCTCCGAGACAGGGGACTATGGCTACACCTTC | CASTSETGDYGYTF
TRBJ1-5 | . | . | 14 | TRBV25-1 | TGTGCCAGCATCACCCGGGACTGCAATCAGCCCCAGCATTTT | CASITRDCNQPQHF
TRBJ2-7 | . | TRBD2 | 14 | TRBV19 | TGTGCCAGTAGTATGCGGGGGGCGTTCTACGAGCAGTACTTC | CASSMRGAFYEQYF
TRBJ2-2 | . | TRBD2 | 15 | TRBV11-2 | TGTGCCAGCAGCCTCGCTCGGGGGGGCAACGGGGAGCTGTTTTTT | CASSLARGGNGELFF
TRBJ1-6 | . | . | 16 | TRBV7-2 | TGTGCCAGCAGCCAACGGGGGACGGTTATGAATTCACCCCTCCACTTT | CASSQRGTVMNSPLHF
TRBJ1-2 | . | TRBD1 | 15 | TRBV12-5 | TGTGCTAGTGGCCTTAGGACAGGGGGAAACTATGGCTACACCTTC | CASGLRTGGNYGYTF
TRBJ2-2 | few | . | 16 | TRBV7-2 | TGTGCCAGCAGCCAACGACAGGCCCTGAACACCGGGGAGCTGTTTTTT | CASSQRQALNTGELFF
TRBJ2-2 | . | . | 13 | TRBV2 | TGTGCCAGCAGGTTACTCGACACCGGGGAGCTGTTTTTT | CASRLLDTGELFF
TRBJ2-2 | . | TRBD1 | 16 | TRBV2 | TGTGCCAGCAGCCGGAGGACAGGGGGTAACACCGGGGAGCTGTTTTTT | CASSRRTGGNTGELFF
TRBJ2-6 | . | . | 16 | TRBV28 | TGTGCCAGCAGCCGACTAGGGGCTATGGGGGCCAACGTCCTGACTTTC | CASSRLGAMGANVLTF
TRBJ1-5 | . | TRBD1 | 15 | TRBV6-5 | TGTGCCAGCACAAGAACAGGGGAAGTTGGACAGCCCCAGCATTTT | CASTRTGEVGQPQHF
TRBJ2-7 | once | . | 13 | TRBV6-1 | TGTGCCAGCAGTGACACAGGGAACTACGAGCAGTACTTC | CASSDTGNYEQYF
TRBJ1-2 | . | TRBD1 | 15 | TRBV5-6 | TGTGCCAGCAGCGGCATCAGGGGGAGCAACTATGGCTACACCTTC | CASSGIRGSNYGYTF
TRBJ2-1 | . | . | 14 | TRBV19 | TGTGCCAGTAGGTCCAGCGGGGACAACAATGAGCAGTTCTTC | CASRSSGDNNEQFF
TRBJ2-2 | . | . | 13 | TRBV2 | TGTGCCAGCAGCCCTCTCGAGTCCGGGGAGCTGTTTTTT | CASSPLESGELFF